This TCR beta chain stems from a study of regulatory T cells in long-lasting Graves disease (dated by TCRdb to about 2021). Background on the whole study: Persistent Graves' disease was defined as persistently positive TSH receptor autoantibodies together with antithyroid drug treatment for over 5 years. A total of about 35 samples underwent TCR sequencing, from roughly 13 patients with persistent Graves' disease and roughly 20 patients with newly diagnosed Graves' disease. Persistent Graves' disease patients in the clinical cohort had taken antithyroid drugs for roughly ten years on average. The study took place in China and was registered as a clinical trial. Patients with persistent Graves' disease were compared with patients with newly diagnosed Graves' disease using TCR sequencing and RNA sequencing of peripheral blood. Study-level results and caveats: Sequencing and analysis were restricted to the TCR beta chain. Persistent patients shared more public clonotypes among themselves (around 2,500) than newly diagnosed patients did (nearly 1,000). The authors noted that the small sample size was a limitation that may lower accuracy. TRBV28, TRBJ1-2 and TRBJ2-5 were preferentially used in persistent disease, while TRBV20-1 and TRBJ2-1 were favored in newly diagnosed disease. Because the primary lesion, thyroid tissue, could not be accessed, the study looked at peripheral blood alone. Compared with newly diagnosed patients, patients with persistent Graves' disease had lower TCR Shannon entropy and fewer highly expanded clones, which suggests clonal expansion.

The meaning of the sample's time point label: persistent/refractory GD, antithyroid drugs over 5 years with positive TRAb. For both TCR sequencing and RNA sequencing, RNA was extracted from PBMCs in TRIzol. Graves' disease was diagnosed according to American Thyroid Association guidelines. Patients were recruited from an endocrinology department in Xi'an, China. Each patient gave approximately 10 milliliters of peripheral blood, collected in an EDTA anticoagulant tube. Ficoll Paque Plus density gradient separation was used to isolate PBMCs, and no further T cell sorting was performed. An Agilent 2100 Bioanalyzer and agarose gel were used to check RNA quality, while a NanoDrop 2000 measured RNA concentration. The library was made by multiplex PCR. The instrument given in TCRdb is Illumina HiSeq 4000. CDR3 regions were amplified by Arm-PCR with iRepertoire HTBI primers to construct TCR beta libraries. Before sequencing, the PCR products underwent gel purification. The original pipeline was this. A total of 62 TRBV and 14 TRBJ segments were identified across samples and were used for gene usage analysis of CDR3 amino acid clonotypes. COPE and FqMerger were used to merge filtered high-quality paired reads into contigs. BLAST was used to align contigs to the IMGT TRBV, TRBD and TRBJ reference genes, and CDR3 was defined following IMGT. Any clonotype with a frequency above 0.1% was counted as a highly expanded clone. Shannon entropy served as the measure of repertoire diversity, while the Gini coefficient captured V-J evenness. Public clonotypes were defined as clonotypes shared by more than one individual. Through fastp at Q25 and MiXCR, TCRdb rebuilt clones from the public reads, retaining in-frame beta chains. Each CDR3 protein appears once, grouped with its most common genes and DNA. Clone size and V and J calls follow TCRdb, not the original study. This sample lists fewer than 550,000 distinct CDR3 sequences; 20% to 25% were detected once. The top ten clones comprise over 6% of the sample.

The germline V gene gives CDR1 as MDHEN and CDR2 as SYDVKM. The CDR3 runs 11 amino acids, cysteine and phenylalanine included. The only DNA kept is the CDR3, 33 bases in frame from the first base. V was cut back by 6 bases and J by 5 bases, leaving a gap of 7 bases between them. Ten or more counts support this clonotype. The antigen it recognizes is unknown. No much larger clone exists at a distance of one base, and base qualities are not known. The chain is encoded by TRBV28 joined to TRBJ1-1, with an unclear D gene assignment. Sample: peripheral blood mononuclear cells (PBMCs), taken when the disease was refractory, from a patient treated with antithyroid drugs. The sequence derives from a female donor with Graves disease. The encoded CDR3 is CASSPDTEAFF. The nucleotide sequence is TGTGCCAGCAGCCCGGATACTGAAGCTTTCTTT.